The rows below give T cell receptor beta chains drawn from one sample of a study of blood T cell repertoires in COVID-19. Only in-frame clones appear in the TCRdb table, and some are missing; sequencing was by immunoSEQ multiplex PCR. The profile covers around 340,000 clones, with approximately 86% appearing a single time and about 4.2% taken by the ten largest. Sequenced: PBMCs or T cells enriched from blood (not recorded which). These receptors originate from a woman aged 40 to 50 with acute COVID-19. CDR3s include the opening cysteine and the closing phenylalanine or tryptophan. A D gene is named only where the DNA matches it firmly. A clone size is listed for some rows: how often the clone was seen (once, few, many), or a class if it is expanded.

CASSQDRVSDTQYF	TGCGCCAGCAGCCAAGACAGGGTTTCGGATACGCAGTATTTT	-	-	TRBV4-3	TRBJ2-3
CASSFEAGRNSPLHF	TGCGCCAGCAGCTTCGAGGCGGGGAGGAATTCACCCCTCCACTTT	few	-	TRBV10-2	TRBJ1-6
CASDEQGSSYNEQFF	TGTGCCAGTGATGAACAGGGCAGCTCCTACAATGAGCAGTTCTTC	-	-	TRBV6-5	TRBJ2-1
CASSYSKEAFF	TGTGCCAGCAGCTACTCAAAGGAGGCTTTCTTT	-	-	TRBV7-9	TRBJ1-1
CASSERGGVVDYTF	TGTGCCAGCAGTGAAAGAGGGGGAGTTGTAGACTACACCTTC	-	-	TRBV6-1	TRBJ1-2
CASSPKGAGEQFF	TGTGCCAGCTCACCGAAGGGGGCGGGTGAGCAGTTCTTC	once	TRBD1	TRBV18	TRBJ2-1
CASSQAYGLGGYTF	TGCGCCAGCAGCCAAGCTTACGGGTTAGGTGGCTACACCTTC	-	-	TRBV4-1	TRBJ1-2
CARSLGREGPYNEQFF	TGTGCCAGAAGCTTGGGACGGGAGGGCCCCTACAATGAGCAGTTCTTC	-	TRBD2	TRBV5-3	TRBJ2-1
CARSLGGQGLPKNQPQHF	TGTGCCAGAAGCTTGGGTGGGCAGGGGCTCCCAAAAAATCAGCCCCAGCATTTT	-	-	TRBV5-3	TRBJ1-5
CASSSEVNSPLHF	TGCGCCAGCAGCTCTGAGGTTAATTCACCCCTCCACTTT	-	-	TRBV5-1	TRBJ1-6
CASSLRDREHQPQHF	TGTGCCAGCAGCCTCCGGGACAGGGAGCATCAGCCCCAGCATTTT	once	TRBD1	TRBV6-5	TRBJ1-5
CASSLVGQGTEAFF	TGTGCCAGCAGTTTAGTGGGACAGGGCACTGAAGCTTTCTTT	-	TRBD1	TRBV28	TRBJ1-1
CASIRTGVSEQYF	TGTGCCAGCATTCGGACAGGGGTCAGCGAGCAGTACTTC	-	TRBD1	TRBV6-5	TRBJ2-7
CASSPLPRSSGANVLTF	TGTGCCAGCTCACCCCTACCACGGAGCTCTGGGGCCAACGTCCTGACTTTC	-	-	TRBV18	TRBJ2-6
CASSRGRLTNEKLFF	TGTGCCAGTAGCCGTGGGCGTCTAACTAATGAAAAACTGTTTTTT	-	-	TRBV19	TRBJ1-4
CATSRTAYEQYF	TGTGCCACCAGTAGGACAGCCTACGAGCAGTACTTC	-	-	TRBV24-1	TRBJ2-7
CASSNIQGGTEAFF	TGTGCCAGCAGCAATATACAGGGGGGCACTGAAGCTTTCTTT	-	TRBD1	TRBV5-5	TRBJ1-1
CASRRTGDYGYTF	TGTGCCAGCCGTCGGACAGGGGACTATGGCTACACCTTC	few	TRBD1	TRBV12-3/TRBV12-4	TRBJ1-2
CASMRQGRDTQYF	TGTGCCAGCATGAGACAGGGAAGAGATACGCAGTATTTT	-	TRBD1	TRBV6-5	TRBJ2-3
CSAGSGNTIYF	TGCAGTGCTGGTAGTGGAAACACCATATATTTT	few	-	TRBV20-1	TRBJ1-3
CASSPRQGAENTEAFF	TGTGCCAGTAGTCCACGACAGGGGGCAGAGAACACTGAAGCTTTCTTT	-	TRBD1	TRBV19	TRBJ1-1
CASSLREKNTGELFF	TGTGCCAGCAGCTTGAGGGAAAAGAACACCGGGGAGCTGTTTTTT	-	-	TRBV11-3	TRBJ2-2
CASSQDHSGGPDTQYF	TGCGCCAGCAGCCAAGACCATAGCGGGGGGCCAGATACGCAGTATTTT	-	TRBD2	TRBV4-3	TRBJ2-3
CAISDSTGELFF	TGTGCCATCAGTGATTCGACCGGGGAGCTGTTTTTT	-	-	TRBV10-3	TRBJ2-2
CASSHLLRDRGLSNTGELFF	TGCGCCAGCAGCCACCTACTCCGGGACAGGGGACTTTCGAACACCGGGGAGCTGTTTTTT	-	TRBD1	TRBV4-1	TRBJ2-2
CASSEAYLILNTEAFF	TGTGCCAGCAGTGAAGCTTACCTGATACTCAACACTGAAGCTTTCTTT	-	-	TRBV6-1	TRBJ1-1
CASSIRPGTGQWEQYF	TGTGCCAGTAGTATTAGGCCCGGGACAGGGCAGTGGGAGCAGTACTTC	-	TRBD1	TRBV19	TRBJ2-7
CASTEGLSPRGYTF	TGTGCCAGTACCGAAGGACTCTCACCGAGGGGCTACACCTTC	-	-	TRBV19	TRBJ1-2
CASSRTGAGYTF	TGTGCCAGCAGCCGGACAGGGGCTGGCTACACCTTC	-	TRBD1	TRBV28	TRBJ1-2
CASSPGQGAVDGYTF	TGCGCCAGCAGCCCCGGACAGGGGGCGGTTGATGGCTACACCTTC	-	TRBD1	TRBV5-1	TRBJ1-2
CASLKPSGTGTSNYGYTF	TGTGCCAGCCTTAAACCCTCCGGGACAGGGACTTCAAACTATGGCTACACCTTC	-	TRBD1	TRBV28	TRBJ1-2
CASSYSSRTSGSYEQYF	TGTGCCAGCAGTTACTCATCCAGGACTAGCGGGAGCTACGAGCAGTACTTC	few	TRBD2	TRBV6-7	TRBJ2-7
CASSMSSGGPQHF	TGTGCCAGTAGTATGTCGTCGGGGGGGCCCCAGCATTTT	-	-	TRBV19	TRBJ1-5
CASSLAQSGNTIYF	TGTGCCAGCAGCTTAGCCCAATCTGGAAACACCATATATTTT	-	-	TRBV7-8	TRBJ1-3
CASSSGLAGTAYEQYF	TGCGCCAGCAGCTCGGGACTAGCGGGGACCGCCTACGAGCAGTACTTC	-	TRBD2	TRBV4-1	TRBJ2-7
CASSFKGPQGIAFF	TGTGCCAGCAGCTTCAAAGGACCCCAGGGAATAGCTTTCTTT	-	-	TRBV5-5	TRBJ1-1
CASSFVDRRGGYTF	TGTGCCAGCAGCTTTGTGGATCGAAGGGGTGGCTACACCTTC	-	-	TRBV7-9	TRBJ1-2
CASSLGLAGTGNTQYF	TGTGCCAGCAGCTTGGGACTAGCGGGGACCGGGAATACGCAGTATTTT	few	TRBD2	TRBV5-8	TRBJ2-3
CASRHGQGNTEAFF	TGTGCCAGCAGACATGGACAGGGCAACACTGAAGCTTTCTTT	-	TRBD1	TRBV3-1/TRBV3-2	TRBJ1-1
CASSLSPGAHGYTF	TGCGCCAGCAGCTTGTCCCCAGGGGCACATGGCTACACCTTC	-	-	TRBV5-1	TRBJ1-2
CASSPQGNTEAFF	TGTGCCAGCTCACCGCAGGGAAACACTGAAGCTTTCTTT	-	-	TRBV18	TRBJ1-1
CASSQEPRGREQYF	TGTGCCAGCAGCCAAGAACCGAGGGGGCGCGAGCAGTACTTC	-	TRBD1	TRBV4-2	TRBJ2-7
CASSLSLGPQHF	TGTGCCAGCAGCTTAAGCCTCGGGCCCCAGCATTTT	-	-	TRBV7-9	TRBJ1-5
CASSLQADFSNQPQHF	TGTGCCAGCAGCCTACAAGCAGACTTTAGCAATCAGCCCCAGCATTTT	-	-	TRBV2	TRBJ1-5
CASSLSSGRVGEQYF	TGTGCCAGCAGCTTATCTAGCGGGAGAGTGGGTGAGCAGTACTTC	few	TRBD2	TRBV5-5	TRBJ2-7
CASSLVSSGTGELFF	TGCGCCAGCAGCTTGGTATCATCGGGGACCGGGGAGCTGTTTTTT	-	-	TRBV5-1	TRBJ2-2
CASSSRTSRGTGELFF	TGTGCCAGCAGCTCCCGGACTAGTAGGGGCACCGGGGAGCTGTTTTTT	-	TRBD2	TRBV11-2	TRBJ2-2
CASRSPRPGEQYF	TGTGCCAGCAGATCCCCTAGGCCCGGGGAGCAGTACTTC	-	-	TRBV28	TRBJ2-7
CASSWELSNNEQFF	TGTGCCAGCAGTTGGGAGCTCTCAAACAATGAGCAGTTCTTC	-	-	TRBV6-6	TRBJ2-1
CASSLGQGVVSGNTIYF	TGCGCCAGCAGCTTAGGGCAGGGGGTTGTATCTGGAAACACCATATATTTT	-	TRBD1	TRBV5-1	TRBJ1-3
CASSLRDVGARGTEAFF	TGTGCCAGCAGCTTAAGGGATGTTGGGGCAAGGGGCACTGAAGCTTTCTTT	once	-	TRBV7-2	TRBJ1-1
CASSQHSGRGNNEQFF	TGTGCCAGCAGCCAACATAGCGGGAGGGGTAACAATGAGCAGTTCTTC	-	TRBD2	TRBV4-2	TRBJ2-1
CASSYRLTENTGELFF	TGTGCCAGCAGCTACCGGCTAACAGAGAACACCGGGGAGCTGTTTTTT	-	-	TRBV7-9	TRBJ2-2